This record covers a single T cell receptor beta chain. The second PCR ran roughly 7 to 12 cycles with a sample-barcoded 5' primer and J-beta primers. TCRdb passed the 5' RACE reads through MiXCR, listing each CDR3 protein once. The table has approximately 780,000 distinct CDR3 sequences, around 24% seen once. Germline-derived CDR1 and CDR2 are SQVTM and ANQGSEA. This CDR3 comprises 13 residues. The germline V and J ends were trimmed by 4 bases and 6 bases, with 16 bases remaining between them. Healthy Caucasians from Russia aged about 6 to 90 served as donors. Collection of roughly 9.8 milliliters of peripheral blood was performed for each donor. This sample stems from a study of blood T cells in healthy people across ages. Overall study context: About one barcoded beta molecule was captured per two T cells (by template switching).

These data were also reused for a study on T cells of mothers and their children. This second study says: For related and unrelated pairs alike, thymic selection shapes TCR recombination output similarly.

The specimen was blood. The receptor was isolated from a boy younger than 18 in good health. The chain carries TRBV29-1 and TRBJ2-7; D is possibly TRBD1 (5 bases). The CDR3 DNA reads as TGCAGCGTTGCCGCCCGACATCAGGGCGAGCAGTACTTC. Protein: CSVAARHQGEQYF.